The T cell receptor (beta chain) described here comes from a study of tumor-infiltrating lymphocytes in localized non-small cell lung cancer. Study information: Some samples were collected after neoadjuvant chemotherapy; smokers, never-smokers and several histologies were included. Study-wide points: Immunotypes IM1 and IM2 had similar TCR-derived T-cell fractions. Each assay used a separate piece of the same tissue.

This table comes from immunoSEQ multiplex PCR, and its TCRdb copy is limited to in-frame clones, with some not included. Of 7,000 to 9,500 clones detected, approximately 80% appear once; the ten largest clones hold around 4.9%. Trimming cost V 9 bases and J 6 bases; bases outside gene matches: 4. Germline V gene sequence: CDR1 MNHGY, CDR2 SAAAGT. CDR3 length: 12 amino acids. Comments on this clone: Antigen unknown.

The V and J genes are TRBV6-8 and TRBJ2-7; 11 bases map to TRBD2. Sequencing used uninvolved lung tissue not adjacent to the tumor. The clonotype originates from a human donor with non-small cell lung cancer. The CDR3 reads CARLAGVGEQYF. The CDR3 nucleotides read TGTGCCAGACTAGCGGGAGTAGGCGAGCAGTACTTC.